This T cell receptor (beta chain) was recorded in a study of blood T cell repertoires in COVID-19. Background on the study: PBMCs, B-cell-depleted T cells, or T cells were the source of the cDNA or gDNA that made up the material.

Original methodology: Estimates of nucleated cell counts were drawn from the amplification of reference gene primers. Generated by immunoSEQ multiplex PCR, the TCRdb table keeps only in-frame clones and is missing some. The DNA was the basis for D and trimming; V, J and clone size are from that table. Among 70,000 or so clones listed, 88% were seen once. CDR1 is KGHDR and CDR2 is SFDVKD in the germline V gene. The CDR3 covers 15 residues. Trimming took off 3 bases at V and 6 bases at J, with 17 bases between the two ends. The sample holds one count of this clone. This receptor was identified in a human donor in a cohort sampled during active COVID-19. Specimen: peripheral blood. J is TRBJ2-7 and V is TRBV24-1; possibly TRBD2 for D (5 bases). CDR3 coding DNA: TGTGCCACCAGTGATCCAAGCGGCCCCTCTGGCGAGCAGTACTTC. Its protein is CATSDPSGPSGEQYF.